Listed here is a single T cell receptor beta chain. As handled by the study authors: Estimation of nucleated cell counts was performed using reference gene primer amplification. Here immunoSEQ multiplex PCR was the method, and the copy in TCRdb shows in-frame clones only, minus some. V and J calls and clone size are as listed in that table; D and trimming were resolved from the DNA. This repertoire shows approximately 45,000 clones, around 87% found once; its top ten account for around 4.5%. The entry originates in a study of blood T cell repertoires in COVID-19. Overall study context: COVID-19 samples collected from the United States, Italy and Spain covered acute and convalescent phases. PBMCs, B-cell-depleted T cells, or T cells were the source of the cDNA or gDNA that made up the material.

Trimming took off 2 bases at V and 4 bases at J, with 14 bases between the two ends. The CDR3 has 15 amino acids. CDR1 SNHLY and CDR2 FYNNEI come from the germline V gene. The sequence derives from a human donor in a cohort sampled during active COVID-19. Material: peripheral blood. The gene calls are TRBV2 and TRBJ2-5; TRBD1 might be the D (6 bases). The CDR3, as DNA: TGTGCCAGCAGTGAAAATATTAACAGGGCAGAGACCCAGTACTTC. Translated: CASSENINRAETQYF.